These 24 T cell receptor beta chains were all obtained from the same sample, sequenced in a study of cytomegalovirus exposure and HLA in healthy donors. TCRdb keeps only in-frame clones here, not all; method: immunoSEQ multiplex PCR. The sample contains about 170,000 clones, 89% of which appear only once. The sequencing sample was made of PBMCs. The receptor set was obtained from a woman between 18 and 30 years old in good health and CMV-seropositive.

In DNA form, the CDR3 reads TGTGCCTGGAGCCCCCTTTACGAGCAGTACTTC. Translating it yields CAWSPLYEQYF. The rearrangement joins TRBV30 to TRBJ2-7; no firm D call. The CDR3 length is 11 residues. V was clipped by 3 bases and J by 4 bases, with 7 bases between them. From germline, CDR1 is GTSNPN and CDR2 SVGIG (reference sequence).

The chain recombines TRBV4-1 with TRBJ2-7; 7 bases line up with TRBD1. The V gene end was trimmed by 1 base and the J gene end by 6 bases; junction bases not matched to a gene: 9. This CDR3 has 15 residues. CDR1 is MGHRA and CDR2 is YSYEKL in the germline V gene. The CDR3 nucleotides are TGCGCCAGCAGCCAAGTTTCGGGACAGCATTCCGAGCAGTACTTC. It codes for CASSQVSGQHSEQYF.

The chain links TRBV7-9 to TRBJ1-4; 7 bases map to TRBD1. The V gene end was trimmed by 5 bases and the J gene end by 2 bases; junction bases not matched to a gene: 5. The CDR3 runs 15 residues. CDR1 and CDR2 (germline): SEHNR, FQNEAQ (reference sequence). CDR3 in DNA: TGTGCCAGCAGCCCAGGGACAGCGACTAATGAAAAACTGTTTTTT. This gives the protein CASSPGTATNEKLFF.

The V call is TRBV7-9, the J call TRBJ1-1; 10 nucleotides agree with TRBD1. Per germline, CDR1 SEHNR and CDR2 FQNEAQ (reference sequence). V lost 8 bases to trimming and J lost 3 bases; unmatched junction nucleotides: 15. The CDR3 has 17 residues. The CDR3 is CASGKFGTGDFYTEAFF. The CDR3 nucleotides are TGTGCCAGCGGGAAATTCGGGACAGGGGATTTTTACACTGAAGCTTTCTTT.

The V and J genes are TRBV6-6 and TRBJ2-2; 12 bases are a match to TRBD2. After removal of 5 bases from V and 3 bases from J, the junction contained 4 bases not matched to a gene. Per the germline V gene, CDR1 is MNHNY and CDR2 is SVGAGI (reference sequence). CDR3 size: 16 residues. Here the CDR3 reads CASSPSGRAYTGELFF. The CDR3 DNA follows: TGTGCCAGCAGTCCTAGCGGGAGGGCCTACACCGGGGAGCTGTTTTTT.

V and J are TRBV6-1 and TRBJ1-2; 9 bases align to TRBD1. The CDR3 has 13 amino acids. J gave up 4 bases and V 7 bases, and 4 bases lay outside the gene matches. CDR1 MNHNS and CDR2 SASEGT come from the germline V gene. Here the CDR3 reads CASKDRGGYGYTF. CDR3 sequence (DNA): TGTGCCAGCAAGGACAGGGGAGGCTATGGCTACACCTTC.

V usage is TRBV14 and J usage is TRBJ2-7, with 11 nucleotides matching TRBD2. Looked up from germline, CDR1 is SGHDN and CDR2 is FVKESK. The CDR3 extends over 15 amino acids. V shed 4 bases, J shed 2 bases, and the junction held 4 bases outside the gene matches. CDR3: CASSLRLAGTYEQYF. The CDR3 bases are TGTGCCAGCAGCCTTCGACTAGCGGGGACCTACGAGCAGTACTTC.

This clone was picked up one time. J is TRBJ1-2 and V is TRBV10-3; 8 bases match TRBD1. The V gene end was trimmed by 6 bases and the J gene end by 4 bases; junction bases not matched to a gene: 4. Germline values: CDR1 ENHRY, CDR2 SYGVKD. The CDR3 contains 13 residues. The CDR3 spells CAIREQGVYGYTF. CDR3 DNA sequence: TGTGCCATCAGGGAACAGGGGGTCTATGGCTACACCTTC.

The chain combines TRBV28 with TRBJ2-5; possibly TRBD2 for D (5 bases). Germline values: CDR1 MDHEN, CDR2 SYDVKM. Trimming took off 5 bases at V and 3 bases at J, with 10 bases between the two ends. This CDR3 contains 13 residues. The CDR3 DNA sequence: TGTGCCAGCAGTCCCGGGCGGGAAGAGACCCAGTACTTC. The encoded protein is CASSPGREETQYF. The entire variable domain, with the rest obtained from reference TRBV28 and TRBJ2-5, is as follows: DVKVTQSSRYLVKRTGEKVFLECVQDMDHENMFWYRQDPGLGLRLIYFSYDVKMKEKGDIPEGYSVSREKKERFSLILESASTNQTSMYLCASSPGREETQYFGPGTRLLVL.

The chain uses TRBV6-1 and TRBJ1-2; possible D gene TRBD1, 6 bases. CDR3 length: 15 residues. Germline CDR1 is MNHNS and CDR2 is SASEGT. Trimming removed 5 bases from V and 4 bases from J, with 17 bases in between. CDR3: CASSIVYGGPYGYTF. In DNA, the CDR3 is TGTGCCAGCAGTATAGTATACGGGGGGCCCTATGGCTACACCTTC.

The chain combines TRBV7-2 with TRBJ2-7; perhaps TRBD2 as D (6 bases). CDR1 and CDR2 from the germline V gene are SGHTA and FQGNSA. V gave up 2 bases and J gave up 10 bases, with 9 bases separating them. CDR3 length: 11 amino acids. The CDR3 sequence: CASSLIGLQYF. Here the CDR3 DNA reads TGTGCCAGCAGCTTAATTGGACTACAGTACTTC.

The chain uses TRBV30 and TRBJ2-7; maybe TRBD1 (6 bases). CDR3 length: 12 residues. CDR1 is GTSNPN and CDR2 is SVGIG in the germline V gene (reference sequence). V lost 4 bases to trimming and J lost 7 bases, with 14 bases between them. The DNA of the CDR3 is TGTGCCTGGAAGGACAGTCGGCGTGAGCAGTACTTC. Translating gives CAWKDSRREQYF. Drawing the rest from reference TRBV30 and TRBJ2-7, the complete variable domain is SQTIHQWPATLVQPVGSPLSLECTVEGTSNPNLYWYRQAAGRGLQLLFYSVGIGQISSEVPQNLSASRPQDRQFILSSKKLLLSDSGFYLCAWKDSRREQYFGPGTRLTVT.

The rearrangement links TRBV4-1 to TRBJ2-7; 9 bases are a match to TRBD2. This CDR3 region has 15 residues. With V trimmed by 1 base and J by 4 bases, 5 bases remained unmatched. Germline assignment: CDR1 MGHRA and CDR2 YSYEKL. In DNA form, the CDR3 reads TGCGCCAGCAGCCAAGGACTAGCGGCTATATACGAGCAGTACTTC. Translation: CASSQGLAAIYEQYF.

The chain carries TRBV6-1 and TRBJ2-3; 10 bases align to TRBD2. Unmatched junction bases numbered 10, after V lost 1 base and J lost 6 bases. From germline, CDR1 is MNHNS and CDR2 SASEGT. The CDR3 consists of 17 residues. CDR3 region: CASSEEASGRARDTQYF. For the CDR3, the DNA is TGTGCCAGCAGTGAAGAAGCTAGCGGGAGAGCAAGGGATACGCAGTATTTT.

The DNA of the CDR3 is TGTGCCAGCACCGGACAGGGGATCGGAAAACTGTTTTTT. This translates into CASTGQGIGKLFF. The genes are TRBV28 and TRBJ1-4, with 9 bases fitting TRBD1. This CDR3 region has 13 residues. Germline V CDR1 and CDR2: MDHEN, SYDVKM. With 7 bases clipped from V and 10 bases from J, the junction kept 7 bases outside the gene matches.

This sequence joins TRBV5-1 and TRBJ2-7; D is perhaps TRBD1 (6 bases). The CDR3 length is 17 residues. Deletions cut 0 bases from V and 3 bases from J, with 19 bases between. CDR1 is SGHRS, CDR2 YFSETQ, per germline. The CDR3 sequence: CASSLGVNQGPNYEQYF. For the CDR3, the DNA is TGCGCCAGCAGCTTGGGCGTAAACCAGGGGCCCAACTACGAGCAGTACTTC.

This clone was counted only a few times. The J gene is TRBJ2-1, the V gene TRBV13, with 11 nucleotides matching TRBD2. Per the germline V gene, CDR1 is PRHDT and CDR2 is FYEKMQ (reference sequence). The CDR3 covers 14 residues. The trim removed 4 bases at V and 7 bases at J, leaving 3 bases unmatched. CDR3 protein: CASSSGTSGNEQFF. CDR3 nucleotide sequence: TGTGCCAGCAGCTCCGGGACTAGCGGAAATGAGCAGTTCTTC.

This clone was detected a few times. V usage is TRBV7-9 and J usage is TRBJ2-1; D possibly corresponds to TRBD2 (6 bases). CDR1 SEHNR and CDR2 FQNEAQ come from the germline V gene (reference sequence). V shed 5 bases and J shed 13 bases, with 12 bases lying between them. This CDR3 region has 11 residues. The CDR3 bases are TGTGCCAGCAGCGAGGTGGACTACCAGTTCTTC. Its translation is CASSEVDYQFF.

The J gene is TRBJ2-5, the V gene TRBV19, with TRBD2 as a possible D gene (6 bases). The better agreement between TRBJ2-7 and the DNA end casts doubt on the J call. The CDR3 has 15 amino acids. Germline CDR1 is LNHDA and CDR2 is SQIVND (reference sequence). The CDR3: CASSIGGVRLYEQYF. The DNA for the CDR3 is TGTGCCAGTAGTATCGGCGGGGTCAGACTCTACGAGCAGTACTTC.

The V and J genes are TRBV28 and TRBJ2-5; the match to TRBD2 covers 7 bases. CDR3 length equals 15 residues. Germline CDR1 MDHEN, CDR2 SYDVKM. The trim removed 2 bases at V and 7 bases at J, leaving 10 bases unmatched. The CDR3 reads CASSLVGTGGATQYF. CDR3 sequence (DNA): TGTGCCAGCAGTTTAGTTGGGACGGGAGGAGCGACCCAGTACTTC.

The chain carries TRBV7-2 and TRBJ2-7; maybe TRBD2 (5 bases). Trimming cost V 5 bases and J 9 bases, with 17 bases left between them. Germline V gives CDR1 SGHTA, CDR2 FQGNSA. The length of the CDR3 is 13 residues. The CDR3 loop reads CASSPGRDAVQYF. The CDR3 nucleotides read TGTGCCAGCAGCCCCGGACGGGATGCGGTGCAGTACTTC.

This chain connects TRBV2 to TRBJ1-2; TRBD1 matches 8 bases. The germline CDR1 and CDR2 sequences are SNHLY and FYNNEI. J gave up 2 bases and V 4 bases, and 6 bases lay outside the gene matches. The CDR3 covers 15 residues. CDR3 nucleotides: TGTGCCAGCAGTGTGGGACAGGCTCAGAACTATGGCTACACCTTC. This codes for CASSVGQAQNYGYTF.

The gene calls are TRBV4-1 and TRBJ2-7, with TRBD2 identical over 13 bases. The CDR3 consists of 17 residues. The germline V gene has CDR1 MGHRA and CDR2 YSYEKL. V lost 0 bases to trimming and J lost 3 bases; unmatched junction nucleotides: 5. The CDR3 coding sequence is TGCGCCAGCAGCCAAGAAGCCGGACTAGCGGGAGACTACGAGCAGTACTTC. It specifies CASSQEAGLAGDYEQYF.

CDR3: CASSESSDQFF. For the CDR3, the DNA is TGCGCCAGCAGTGAGTCTAGCGACCAGTTCTTC. The rearrangement joins TRBV10-2 to TRBJ2-1; possible D gene TRBD2, 5 bases. Germline assignment: CDR1 WSHSY and CDR2 SAAADI. The V gene lost 0 bases and the J gene lost 13 bases, with 7 bases spanning the gap. The CDR3 extends over 11 amino acids.